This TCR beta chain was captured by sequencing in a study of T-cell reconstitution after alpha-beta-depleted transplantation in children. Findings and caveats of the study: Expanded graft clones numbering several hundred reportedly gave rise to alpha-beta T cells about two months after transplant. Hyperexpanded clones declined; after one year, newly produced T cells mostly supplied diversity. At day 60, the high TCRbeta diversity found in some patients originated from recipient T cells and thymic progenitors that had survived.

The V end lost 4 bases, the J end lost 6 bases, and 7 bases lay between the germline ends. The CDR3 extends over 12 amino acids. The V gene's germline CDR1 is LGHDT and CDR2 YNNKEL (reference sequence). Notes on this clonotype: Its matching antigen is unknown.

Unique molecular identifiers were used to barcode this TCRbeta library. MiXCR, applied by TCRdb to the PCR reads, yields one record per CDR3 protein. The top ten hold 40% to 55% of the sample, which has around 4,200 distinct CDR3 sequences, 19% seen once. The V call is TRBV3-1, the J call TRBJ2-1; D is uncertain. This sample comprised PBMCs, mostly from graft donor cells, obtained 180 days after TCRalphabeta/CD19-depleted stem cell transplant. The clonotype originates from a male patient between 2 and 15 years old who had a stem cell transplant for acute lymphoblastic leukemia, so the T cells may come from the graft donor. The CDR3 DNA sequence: TGTGCCAGCAGCCCTACCGGCAATGAGCAGTTCTTC. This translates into CASSPTGNEQFF.